This T cell receptor (beta chain) was captured in a study of molecular identifiers for immune sequencing clone quantification (dated by TCRdb to between 2017 and 2018). For the wider study: For a replicate experiment, RNA from approximately 20,000 or 100,000 naive CD8 T cells was divided into five aliquots, and four of the five aliquots were sequenced. The study was a methods study using CD8 T cells to benchmark molecular-identifier clustering-based TCR repertoire sequencing (MIDCIRS) and TCR RNA copy counting.

Libraries of naive CD8 T cells were generated from around 20,000 to 1,000,000 sorted cells, with 10%, 30% or 50% of the purified RNA used. Naive CD8 T cells, defined as CD8+CD4-CCR7+CD45RA+, were FACS-sorted into RLT Plus buffer on a BD FACSAria II. Detection sensitivity was tested by spiking Jurkat RNA equal to 9 to 10 TCR copies' worth into samples containing roughly 17,000-1,000,000 naive CD8 T cells. Enrichment of CD8 T cells was done with RosetteSep CD8+ T Cell Enrichment Cocktail plus Ficoll-Paque, and ACK red cell lysis came afterward. General conclusions and limits of the study: A single cell's worth of spiked-in Jurkat TCR RNA was reported detectable even among one million naive CD8 T cells. When barcode sub-clustering was left out, chimeric consensus sequences inflated TCR diversity, with chimeras reaching as high as 47%. In CMV-specific effector cells, clones with more than 20 RNA copies accounted for over 97% of molecules, whereas in naive cells such clones accounted for under 1%. Spiked-in Jurkat TCR RNA (approximately 10 copies' worth), which is not part of the donor repertoire, was contained in the naive libraries. About 3.1 recovered TCR RNA copies per cell were obtained by modeling, versus about 10 by digital PCR, implying a capture efficiency of about 30%. Highly expanded clone sizes could be underestimated if identical TCR molecules share a barcode.

V is pared back by 2 bases and J by 7 bases, with 11 bases lying between the germline termini. According to the germline V gene (reference sequence), CDR1 reads MNHEY and CDR2 reads SMNVEV. From cysteine to phenylalanine, the CDR3 is 13 amino acids long. Solely the CDR3 DNA is kept, with 39 bases framed from the first base. This clonotype was found many times. Its antigen has not been determined. No base-level quality is on record; no much larger clone is a single base apart. Library preparation employed PCR. For sequencing, a NextSeq 500 was employed. Bulk TCR libraries were generated as previously described, with the TCR primers listed in Table S5 used. Total RNA was purified with the Qiagen AllPrep DNA/RNA kit. Before any analysis, reads coming from multiple sequencing runs of the same library were combined into one pool. The original methods were these. Reads were retained only if the reads had an exact TCR constant sequence, and the retained reads were trimmed to 150 nt and grouped according to their 12-nt molecular barcodes. Within each barcode group, reads were sub-clustered at a 15% Levenshtein threshold, and quality-weighted consensus sequences were built per RNA molecule. Non-functional sequences were discarded, and so were lower-count sequences lying one edit away from another sequence. Based on fitting two negative binomial distributions, any barcode sub-cluster with under 20% of the maximum read count was discarded. The public reads were run again by TCRdb, first through fastp at Q25 and then through MiXCR, and only productive beta chains were kept. Rows with one shared CDR3 protein collapse into an entry with the most common genes and DNA. TCRdb's processing, not the authors' own work, is the source of the V and J calls. Within this sample are around 320,000 distinct CDR3 sequences, with under 25% of them counted one time only. The ten top clones hold 0.65% to 0.75% of the sample.

Sequencing used naive CD8+ T cells from blood, with Jurkat cell RNA spiked in. According to the study, the label for this sample's cell subset or site signals: FACS-sorted CD8+CD4-CCR7+CD45RA+ naive T cells. The chain joins TRBV27 to TRBJ1-1; the D segment cannot be called with confidence. This clonotype was sampled from a human donor in good health. Some libraries in this study had Jurkat cell RNA spiked in. In nucleotide form, the sequence is TGTGCCAGCAGTTTAAGAGGGCCGCGTGAAGCTTTCTTT. Its translation is CASSLRGPREAFF.